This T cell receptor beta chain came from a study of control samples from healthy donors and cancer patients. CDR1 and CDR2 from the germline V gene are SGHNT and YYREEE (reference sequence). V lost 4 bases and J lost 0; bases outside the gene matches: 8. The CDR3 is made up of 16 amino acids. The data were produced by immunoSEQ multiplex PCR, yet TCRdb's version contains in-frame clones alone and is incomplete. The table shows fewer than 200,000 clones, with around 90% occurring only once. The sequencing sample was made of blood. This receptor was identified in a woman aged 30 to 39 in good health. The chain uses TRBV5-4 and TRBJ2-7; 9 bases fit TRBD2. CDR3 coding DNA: TGTGCCAGCAGCCCTCGGGGCGGGGGGGACTCCTACGAGCAGTACTTC. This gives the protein CASSPRGGGDSYEQYF.